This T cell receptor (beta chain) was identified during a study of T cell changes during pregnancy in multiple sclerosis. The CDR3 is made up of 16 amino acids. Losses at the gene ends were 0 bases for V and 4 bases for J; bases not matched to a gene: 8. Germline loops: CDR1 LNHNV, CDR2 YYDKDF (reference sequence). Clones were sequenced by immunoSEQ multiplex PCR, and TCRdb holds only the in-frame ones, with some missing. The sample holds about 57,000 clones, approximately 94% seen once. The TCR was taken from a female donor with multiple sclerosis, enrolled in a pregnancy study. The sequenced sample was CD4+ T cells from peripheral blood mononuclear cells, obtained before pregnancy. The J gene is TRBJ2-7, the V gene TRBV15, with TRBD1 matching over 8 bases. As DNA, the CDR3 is TGTGCCACCAGCAGAGATTCCCGGACAGGGAAATACGAGCAGTACTTC. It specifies CATSRDSRTGKYEQYF.